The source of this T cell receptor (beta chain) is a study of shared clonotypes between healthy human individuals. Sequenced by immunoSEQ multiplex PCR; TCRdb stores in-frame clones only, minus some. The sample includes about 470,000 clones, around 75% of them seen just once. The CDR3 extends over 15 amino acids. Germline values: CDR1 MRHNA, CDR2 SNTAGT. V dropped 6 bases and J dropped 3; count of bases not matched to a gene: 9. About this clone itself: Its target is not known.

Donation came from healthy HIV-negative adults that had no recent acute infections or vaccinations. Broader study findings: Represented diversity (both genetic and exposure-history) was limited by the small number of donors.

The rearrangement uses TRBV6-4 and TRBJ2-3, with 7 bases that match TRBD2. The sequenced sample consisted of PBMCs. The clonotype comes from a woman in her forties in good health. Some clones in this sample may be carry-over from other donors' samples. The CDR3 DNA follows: TGTGCCAGCAGCGCCAACGCGGGAGAGACAGATACGCAGTATTTT. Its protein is CASSANAGETDTQYF.